Listed below are T cell receptor beta chains from one sample, sequenced in a study of T-cell memory formation after mild COVID-19. In TCRdb, the 5' RACE reads were re-called with MiXCR into one record per CDR3 protein. The sample has about 400,000 distinct CDR3 sequences, about an eighth seen once. Sample: PBMCs or a T cell subset sorted from them (not recorded which). Receptor source: a man between 18 and 35 years old who had mild COVID-19 (a few samples of this study predate the infection). Cell type and time point are not known. Each CDR3 is given with its conserved first and last residue. The D gene is left open where the match is weak. A clone size is listed for some rows: how often the clone was seen (once, few, many), or a class if it is expanded.

d_gene: NA; len: 13; abundance: few; j_gene: TRBJ2-1; v_gene: TRBV7-8; CDR3aa: CASSLDRMARQFF; CDR3nt: TGTGCCAGCAGCTTAGATCGAATGGCCCGGCAGTTCTTC
d_gene: NA; len: 13; abundance: NA; j_gene: TRBJ2-7; v_gene: TRBV30; CDR3aa: CARSGGGRSEQYF; CDR3nt: TGTGCCCGGAGTGGCGGGGGCCGTTCCGAGCAGTACTTC
d_gene: TRBD1; len: 15; abundance: NA; j_gene: TRBJ2-5; v_gene: TRBV5-6; CDR3aa: CASSLPGTGEETQYF; CDR3nt: TGTGCCAGCAGCCTCCCCGGGACAGGCGAAGAGACCCAGTACTTC
d_gene: TRBD1; len: 14; abundance: few; j_gene: TRBJ2-7; v_gene: TRBV6-2/TRBV6-3; CDR3aa: CASSATGTPYEQYF; CDR3nt: TGTGCCAGCAGTGCGACAGGGACCCCCTACGAGCAGTACTTC
d_gene: NA; len: 17; abundance: NA; j_gene: TRBJ1-2; v_gene: TRBV4-3; CDR3aa: CASSQEARRGWGYGYTF; CDR3nt: TGCGCCAGCAGCCAAGAAGCCCGACGGGGTTGGGGCTATGGCTACACCTTC
d_gene: NA; len: 15; abundance: few; j_gene: TRBJ1-5; v_gene: TRBV5-1; CDR3aa: CASSLGSFGSQPQHF; CDR3nt: TGCGCCAGCAGCTTGGGTTCGTTCGGCAGTCAGCCCCAGCATTTT
d_gene: NA; len: 15; abundance: NA; j_gene: TRBJ1-6; v_gene: TRBV12-3/TRBV12-4; CDR3aa: CASSFRGLLGSPLHF; CDR3nt: TGTGCCAGCAGTTTTAGGGGTTTGCTCGGATCACCCCTCCACTTT
d_gene: TRBD1; len: 13; abundance: many; j_gene: TRBJ2-3; v_gene: TRBV7-9; CDR3aa: CASRDRGADTQYF; CDR3nt: TGTGCCAGCAGGGACAGGGGGGCAGATACGCAGTATTTT
d_gene: NA; len: 14; abundance: NA; j_gene: TRBJ2-3; v_gene: TRBV28; CDR3aa: CASRRPGAPGTQYF; CDR3nt: TGTGCCAGCAGACGTCCCGGGGCCCCAGGTACGCAGTATTTT
d_gene: NA; len: 14; abundance: few; j_gene: TRBJ1-1; v_gene: TRBV5-1; CDR3aa: CASSRGQRNTEAFF; CDR3nt: TGCGCCAGCAGCCGGGGACAACGGAACACTGAAGCTTTCTTT
d_gene: NA; len: 12; abundance: few; j_gene: TRBJ1-1; v_gene: TRBV18; CDR3aa: CASSLQETEAFF; CDR3nt: TGTGCCAGCTCACTCCAGGAGACTGAAGCTTTCTTT
d_gene: TRBD1; len: 13; abundance: few; j_gene: TRBJ2-5; v_gene: TRBV5-1; CDR3aa: CASTERQGGTQYF; CDR3nt: TGCGCCAGCACCGAACGACAGGGGGGGACCCAGTACTTC
d_gene: TRBD1; len: 15; abundance: many; j_gene: TRBJ2-7; v_gene: TRBV20-1; CDR3aa: CSARDQGQGTYEQYF; CDR3nt: TGCAGTGCTAGAGATCAGGGACAGGGGACCTACGAGCAGTACTTC
d_gene: NA; len: 14; abundance: many; j_gene: TRBJ2-1; v_gene: TRBV20-1; CDR3aa: CSARQQQIYNEQFF; CDR3nt: TGCAGTGCTAGACAACAGCAAATCTACAATGAGCAGTTCTTC
d_gene: NA; len: 13; abundance: NA; j_gene: TRBJ1-2; v_gene: TRBV27; CDR3aa: CASLVQDNYGYTF; CDR3nt: TGTGCCAGCCTCGTGCAGGACAACTATGGCTACACCTTC